The following is a T cell receptor beta chain sequence with its context. Its target is unknown. The protocol was immunoSEQ multiplex PCR, while the TCRdb copy is restricted to in-frame clones and leaves out a portion. The table lists roughly 10,000 clones, more than 80% of them singletons, with 4.2% in the top ten. This sample is part of a study of T cells after posttransplantation cyclophosphamide. Study-level findings and limits: Recipient CMV seropositivity and CMV reactivation strongly tracked TRB clonality.

Sampled 1 year posttransplant, controls received myeloablative marrow transplants, methotrexate and a calcineurin inhibitor. The TCR comes from a male patient aged 45-59 years who received an allogeneic stem cell transplant from an unrelated donor, was CMV-positive, and had chronic GVHD only. Some T cells could come from the graft donor. This specimen was PBMCs, taken around 440 days after allogeneic stem cell transplant with calcineurin inhibitor and methotrexate.

The CDR3 is CASSLGLVGLNEQFF. In DNA form, the CDR3 reads TGTGCCAGCAGCCTCGGACTAGTAGGACTCAATGAGCAGTTCTTC. The chain combines TRBV4-2 with TRBJ2-1; the match to TRBD2 covers 7 bases. V was pared by 4 bases and J by 6 bases, with 9 bases of the junction left unmatched. CDR3 length: 15 amino acids. CDR1 is LGHNA and CDR2 is YNFKEQ in the germline V gene.